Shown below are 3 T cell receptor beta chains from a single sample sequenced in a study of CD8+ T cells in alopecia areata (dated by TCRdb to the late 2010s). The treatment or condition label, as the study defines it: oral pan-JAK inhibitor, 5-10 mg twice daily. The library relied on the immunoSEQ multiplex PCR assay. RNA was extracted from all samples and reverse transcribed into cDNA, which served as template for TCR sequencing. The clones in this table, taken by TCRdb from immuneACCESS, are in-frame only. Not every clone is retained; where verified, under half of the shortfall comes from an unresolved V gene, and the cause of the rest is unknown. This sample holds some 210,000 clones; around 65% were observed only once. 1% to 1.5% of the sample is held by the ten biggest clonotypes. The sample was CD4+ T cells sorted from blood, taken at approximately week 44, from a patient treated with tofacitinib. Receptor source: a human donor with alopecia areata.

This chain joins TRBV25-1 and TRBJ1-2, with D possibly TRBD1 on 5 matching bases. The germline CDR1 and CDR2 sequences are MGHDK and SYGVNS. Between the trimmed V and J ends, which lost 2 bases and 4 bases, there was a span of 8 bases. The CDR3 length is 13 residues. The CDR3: CASSEDRPYGYTF. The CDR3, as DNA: TGTGCCAGCAGTGAAGACAGACCCTATGGCTACACCTTC.

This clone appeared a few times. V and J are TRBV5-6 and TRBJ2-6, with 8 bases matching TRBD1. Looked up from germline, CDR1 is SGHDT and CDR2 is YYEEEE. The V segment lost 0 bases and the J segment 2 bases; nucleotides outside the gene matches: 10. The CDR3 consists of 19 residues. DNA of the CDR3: TGTGCCAGCAGCTTGGGGGTCCACCCACAGGGGGCTGGGGCCAACGTCCTGACTTTC. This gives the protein CASSLGVHPQGAGANVLTF.

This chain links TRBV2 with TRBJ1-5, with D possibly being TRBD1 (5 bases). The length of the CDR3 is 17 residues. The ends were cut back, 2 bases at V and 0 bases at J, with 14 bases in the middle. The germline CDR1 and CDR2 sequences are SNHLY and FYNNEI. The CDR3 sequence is CASSELGAGYSNQPQHF. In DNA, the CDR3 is TGTGCCAGCAGTGAACTTGGGGCGGGTTATAGCAATCAGCCCCAGCATTTT.